The clone carrying this TCR beta chain was observed a handful of times. This specimen comes from a study of blood T cell repertoires in COVID-19. TCRdb's table, derived via immunoSEQ multiplex PCR, lists solely in-frame clones and lacks some. The sample contains about 320,000 clones, about 88% of which appear only once. V lost 3 bases and J lost 1, with 12 bases in between. Germline values: CDR1 SGHTA, CDR2 FQGTGA. The CDR3 is 16 amino acids. Resolution of symptoms, clearance, or two negative PCRs was present in recovered Cohort 3 donors. What was sequenced was PBMCs or T cells enriched from blood (not recorded which). V usage is TRBV7-3 and J usage is TRBJ2-2; D is possibly TRBD2 (6 bases). The clonotype was recovered from a man in his fifties or sixties who had recovered from COVID-19. The CDR3 region is CASSLVPGVNTGELFF. Written as DNA, the CDR3 is TGTGCCAGCAGCTTGGTCCCGGGGGTGAACACCGGGGAGCTGTTTTTT. The variable domain in full, completed from reference TRBV7-3 and TRBJ2-2, reads GAGVSQTPSNKVTEKGKYVELRCDPISGHTALYWYRQSLGQGPEFLIYFQGTGAADDSGLPNDRFFAVRPEGSVSTLKIQRTERGDSAVYLCASSLVPGVNTGELFFGEGSRLTVL.